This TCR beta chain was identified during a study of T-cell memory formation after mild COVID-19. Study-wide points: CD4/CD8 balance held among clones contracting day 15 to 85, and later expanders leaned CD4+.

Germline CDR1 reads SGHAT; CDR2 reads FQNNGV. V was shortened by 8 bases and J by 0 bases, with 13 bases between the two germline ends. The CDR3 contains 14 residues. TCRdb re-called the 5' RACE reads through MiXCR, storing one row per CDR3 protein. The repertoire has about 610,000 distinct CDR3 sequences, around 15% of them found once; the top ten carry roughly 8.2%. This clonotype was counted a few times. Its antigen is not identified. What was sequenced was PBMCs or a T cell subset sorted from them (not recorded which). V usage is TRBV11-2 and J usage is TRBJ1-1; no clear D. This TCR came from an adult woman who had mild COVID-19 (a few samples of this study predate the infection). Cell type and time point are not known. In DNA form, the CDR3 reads TGTGCCAGCTTAGCGATTCCCCTGAACACTGAAGCTTTCTTT. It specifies CASLAIPLNTEAFF.